This TCR beta chain was sequenced during a study of cytomegalovirus exposure and HLA in healthy donors. Study at large: Some 85 million unique TCRs, all from HLA-typed donors, were included in an early release of the data. Study conclusions and caveats: Previous analysis showed most TCR beta V segments were productive about 87% or about 30% of the time.

A multiplex PCR was run with 60 Vbeta primers and 13 Jbeta primers. Some clones are missing from TCRdb's copy, which holds only in-frame ones; the method was immunoSEQ multiplex PCR. The sample shows roughly 68,000 clones, around 74% of them seen only once. With 1 base removed from V and 8 bases from J, the gap between germline ends came to 11 bases. This CDR3 contains 14 residues. Germline CDR1 MDHEN, CDR2 SYDVKM. This clone was picked up a small number of times. As yet, its antigen is unknown. This chain links TRBV28 with TRBJ1-4; unclear D gene. The receptor comes from a woman in her thirties in good health and CMV-seropositive. The material sequenced was PBMCs. CDR3 in DNA: TGTGCCAGCAGTTTATTCCCTGGAGGGGAAAAACTGTTTTTT. Amino acids: CASSLFPGGEKLFF.